The present T cell receptor (beta chain) was sequenced within a study of blood T cell repertoires in COVID-19. Study background: The origin of the acute and convalescent COVID-19 samples was the United States, Italy and Spain. Sources were T cells, B-cell-depleted T cells, or PBMCs; the material itself was cDNA or gDNA.

Seattle's enrolled individuals joined amid active infection and were then monitored longitudinally. Germline V gives CDR1 SGHTA, CDR2 FQGNSA. Trimming removed 2 bases from V and 0 bases from J, with 15 bases in between. This CDR3 comprises 17 residues. Original methodology: Using reference gene primer amplification, nucleated cell counts were estimated. Sequencing used immunoSEQ multiplex PCR; TCRdb keeps in-frame clones, though not all of them. Clone size and V and J calls were adopted from that table, with D and trimming inferred from the DNA. The table lists 120,000 to 150,000 clones, around 83% of them singletons, with roughly 8.7% in the top ten.

Sequenced input: peripheral blood. The clonotype was recovered from a man younger than 45 with COVID-19, enrolled during active disease. This chain links TRBV7-2 with TRBJ2-3; a weak D match, TRBD2 (6 bases). CDR3 in DNA: TGTGCCAGCAGCTTACAAGTGTCGGGGACTAGCACAGATACGCAGTATTTT. It specifies CASSLQVSGTSTDTQYF.